The clone carrying this TCR beta chain has a handful of counts. The antigen is undetermined. The sample originates from a study of T-cell memory formation after mild COVID-19. The wider study: There were largely donor-specific TCR clusters.

Each CDR3 protein is one row after TCRdb ran MiXCR on the 5' RACE reads. Of approximately 400,000 distinct CDR3 sequences in the sample, 24% were seen once. Notes on the study in general: Mainly in CM and EM were contracting CD4+ clones; CD8+ were in EMRA. Clones shrinking between day 15 and 85 showed a balanced CD4/CD8 split, and those that grew later tilted toward CD4+. Some SARS-CoV-2-responding clones were already detected in memory before infection.

The CDR3 is 16 residues long. The V gene end was trimmed by 3 bases and the J gene end by 8 bases; junction bases not matched to a gene: 12. Germline CDR1 KGHDR, CDR2 SFDVKD. The chain has TRBV24-1 and TRBJ2-3, with 8 bases that match TRBD1. Specimen: PBMCs or a T cell subset sorted from them (not recorded which). This TCR came from an adult woman who had mild COVID-19 (a few samples of this study predate the infection). Cell type and time point are not known. In DNA, the CDR3 is TGTGCCACCAGTGATGTCGACAGGGGCCCATGGGGTACGCAGTATTTT. It is translated as CATSDVDRGPWGTQYF.